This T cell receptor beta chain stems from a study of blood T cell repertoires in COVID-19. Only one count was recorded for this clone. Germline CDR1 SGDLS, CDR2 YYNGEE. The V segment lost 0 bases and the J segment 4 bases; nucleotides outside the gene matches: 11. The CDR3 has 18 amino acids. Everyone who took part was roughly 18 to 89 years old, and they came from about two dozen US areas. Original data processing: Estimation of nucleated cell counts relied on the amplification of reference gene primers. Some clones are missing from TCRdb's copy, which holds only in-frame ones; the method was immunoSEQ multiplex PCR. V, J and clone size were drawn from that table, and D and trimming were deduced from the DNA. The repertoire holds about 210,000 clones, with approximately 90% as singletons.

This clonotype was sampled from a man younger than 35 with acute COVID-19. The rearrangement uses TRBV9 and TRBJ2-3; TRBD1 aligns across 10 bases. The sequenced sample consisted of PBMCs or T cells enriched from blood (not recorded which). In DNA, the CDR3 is TGTGCCAGCAGCGTAGCCCCAATAGACAGGGGGCAATCAGATACGCAGTATTTT. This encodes CASSVAPIDRGQSDTQYF.